The 27 T cell receptor beta chains given below trace back to one sample, sequenced in a study of blood T cell repertoires in COVID-19. Only in-frame clones appear in the TCRdb table, and some are missing; sequencing was by immunoSEQ multiplex PCR. This sample has 200,000 to 250,000 clones, with approximately 87% found just once. The sequencing input was PBMCs or T cells enriched from blood (not recorded which). These TCRs come from a woman aged 45 to 65 in a cohort exposed to, infected with or recovered from COVID-19 (not recorded which).

The count of this clone is one. The genes are TRBV6-5 and TRBJ2-1; 13 bases are a match to TRBD2. CDR1 MNHEY and CDR2 SVGAGI come from the germline V gene. The V gene end was trimmed by 6 bases and the J gene end by 5 bases; junction bases not matched to a gene: 4. This CDR3 is 15 amino acids long. CDR3 bases: TGTGCCAGCAGGTCTGGACTAGCGGGGGACAATGAGCAGTTCTTC. Translating it yields CASRSGLAGDNEQFF.

CDR3 protein: CARKLTGGVSPTEAFF. The CDR3 DNA is TGTGCCAGGAAACTGACAGGGGGCGTAAGCCCCACTGAAGCTTTCTTT. This chain joins TRBV2 and TRBJ1-1; 10 nucleotides match TRBD1. This CDR3 contains 16 residues. V lost 9 bases to trimming and J lost 4 bases; unmatched junction nucleotides: 14. Germline loops: CDR1 SNHLY, CDR2 FYNNEI.

This clone turned up a few times. This chain uses TRBV7-2 with TRBJ1-3; the D is unclear. The length of the CDR3 is 14 residues. Germline V gene sequence: CDR1 SGHTA, CDR2 FQGNSA. Between the trimmed V and J ends, which lost 4 bases and 3 bases, there was a span of 10 bases. The CDR3 DNA follows: TGTGCCAGCAGCTCCGAGGGCCTTGGAAACACCATATATTTT. Translating gives CASSSEGLGNTIYF.

The V gene is TRBV7-2, the J gene TRBJ1-2; no reliable D call. This CDR3 is 14 amino acids long. In germline, CDR1 is SGHTA, CDR2 FQGNSA. The ends were cut back, 5 bases at V and 7 bases at J, with 17 bases in the middle. This chain's CDR3 is CASSPREGPGGYTF. DNA of the CDR3: TGTGCCAGCAGCCCCCGGGAGGGCCCCGGTGGCTACACCTTC.

The rearrangement uses TRBV19 and TRBJ2-1; 8 positions agree with TRBD1. Germline V gene lookup returns CDR1 LNHDA and CDR2 SQIVND (reference sequence). This CDR3 has 13 residues. The ends lost 7 bases at V and 3 bases at J; junction bases unmatched: 2. The CDR3 sequence: CASKGTGYNEQFF. CDR3 coding DNA: TGTGCCAGTAAAGGGACAGGCTACAATGAGCAGTTCTTC.

This chain connects TRBV29-1 to TRBJ2-7; D perhaps matches TRBD1 (7 bases). The V and J ends lost 7 bases and 6 bases respectively, with 13 bases between them. From germline, CDR1 is SQVTM and CDR2 ANQGSEA. The CDR3 spans 11 residues. CDR3 sequence reads: CSGGQGGEQYF. CDR3 nucleotide sequence: TGCAGCGGAGGCCAGGGGGGCGAGCAGTACTTC.

This clone has more than one count but fewer than ten. The V and J genes are TRBV5-1 and TRBJ1-5; 7 bases match TRBD1. Trimming at V came to 4 bases and at J to 0 bases, leaving 4 bases not matched to a gene. Looked up from germline, CDR1 is SGHRS and CDR2 is YFSETQ. This CDR3 region has 15 residues. In DNA, the CDR3 is TGCGCCAGCAGCCCCGGGACAGATAGCAATCAGCCCCAGCATTTT. Translation: CASSPGTDSNQPQHF.

The rearrangement joins TRBV20-1 to TRBJ1-1; 9 bases are a match to TRBD1. This CDR3 contains 15 residues. Germline CDR1 reads DFQATT; CDR2 reads SNEGSKA (reference sequence). J lost 5 bases, V lost 3 bases, and 10 bases had no gene match. The CDR3 protein is CSASTTGGAWTEAFF. The CDR3 nucleotides read TGCAGTGCTAGTACCACAGGGGGCGCGTGGACTGAAGCTTTCTTT.

The V and J genes are TRBV6-1 and TRBJ2-7, with D perhaps TRBD1 (5 bases). Trimming shortened V by 2 bases and J by 1 base, and 6 bases separated the two germline ends. CDR3 length: 13 amino acids. CDR1 MNHNS and CDR2 SASEGT come from the germline V gene. CDR3: CASSERGSYEQYF. In nucleotides, the CDR3 is TGTGCCAGCAGTGAAAGGGGATCCTACGAGCAGTACTTC.

This chain joins TRBV4-1 and TRBJ1-6, with unresolved D. The CDR3 is made up of 17 amino acids. V shed 0 bases and J shed 8 bases, with 17 bases lying between them. Germline V gene sequence: CDR1 MGHRA, CDR2 YSYEKL. The CDR3 region has the DNA TGCGCCAGCAGCCAAGAGTTTGGAGGTAACCGGGATTCACCCCTCCACTTT. It is translated as CASSQEFGGNRDSPLHF.

The chain joins TRBV9 to TRBJ1-1; a possible D gene is TRBD1 (5 bases). Germline V CDR1 and CDR2: SGDLS, YYNGEE. The CDR3 contains 13 residues. The V end was cut by 3 bases, the J end by 6 bases, with 12 bases between. In DNA, the CDR3 is TGTGCCAGCAGCGCTTGGGAGGGGTCTGAAGCTTTCTTT. As protein: CASSAWEGSEAFF.

V is TRBV5-4 and J is TRBJ1-5, with D perhaps TRBD1 (6 bases). The germline CDR1 and CDR2 sequences are SGHNT and YYREEE (reference sequence). This CDR3 contains 13 residues. The V end lost 4 bases, the J end lost 4 bases, and 9 bases lay between the germline ends. The DNA for the CDR3 is TGTGCCAGCAGCCCACAGGGTAATCAGCCCCAGCATTTT. Protein sequence: CASSPQGNQPQHF.

V gene TRBV12-3 or TRBV12-4 combines with J gene TRBJ1-1, with D possibly being TRBD1 (6 bases). This CDR3 spans 13 amino acids. Trimming cost V 0 bases and J 4 bases, with 6 bases left between them. CDR3 sequence: CASSLAGATEAFF. As DNA, the CDR3 is TGTGCCAGCAGTTTAGCGGGGGCCACTGAAGCTTTCTTT.

The chain couples TRBV12-3 or TRBV12-4 to TRBJ1-3; D remains ambiguous. The CDR3 is 13 residues long. V shed 7 bases and J shed 4 bases, with 11 bases lying between them. CDR3 loop: CASNSVIGNTIYF. The DNA of the CDR3 is TGTGCCAGCAATTCGGTGATAGGAAACACCATATATTTT.

The chain uses TRBV7-9 and TRBJ1-2; D unclear. CDR3 length: 12 residues. Trimming stripped 5 bases from V and 4 bases from J, with 8 bases between. The V gene's germline CDR1 is SEHNR and CDR2 FQNEAQ (reference sequence). The DNA for the CDR3 is TGTGCCAGCAGCCCGGTCGGCTATGGCTACACCTTC. This encodes CASSPVGYGYTF.

This chain joins TRBV3-1 (or the pseudogene TRBV3-2) and TRBJ2-1; 11 nucleotides agree with TRBD2. With 4 bases clipped from V and 2 bases from J, the junction kept 4 bases outside the gene matches. CDR1 is LGHDT and CDR2 is YNNKEL in the germline V gene (reference sequence). CDR3 length: 16 residues. CDR3 region: CASSPLAGGPYNEQFF. CDR3 DNA sequence: TGTGCCAGCAGCCCGCTAGCGGGGGGCCCCTACAATGAGCAGTTCTTC.

V usage is TRBV11-1 and J usage is TRBJ2-7, with D tentatively TRBD1 (6 bases). Germline V gives CDR1 SGHAT, CDR2 FQDESV (reference sequence). CDR3 length: 14 residues. The ends were cut back, 5 bases at V and 4 bases at J, with 15 bases in the middle. The CDR3 sequence: CASSQPGQLYEQYF. CDR3 sequence (DNA): TGTGCCAGCAGCCAACCGGGACAACTTTACGAGCAGTACTTC.

The V call is TRBV7-2, the J call TRBJ2-1; D is unresolved. The V and J ends lost 0 bases and 4 bases respectively, with 10 bases between them. CDR1 is SGHTA, CDR2 FQGNSA, per germline. The CDR3 length is 15 residues. CDR3 DNA: TGTGCCAGCAGCTTAGCGCATTACGCGTACAATGAGCAGTTCTTC. It encodes CASSLAHYAYNEQFF.

V and J are TRBV2 and TRBJ2-7; D is possibly TRBD1 (6 bases). V was clipped by 2 bases and J by 0 bases, with 11 bases between them. CDR3 length: 15 residues. Looked up from germline, CDR1 is SNHLY and CDR2 is FYNNEI. The CDR3 loop reads CASSETETGSYEQYF. CDR3 DNA: TGTGCCAGCAGTGAAACAGAGACAGGCTCCTACGAGCAGTACTTC.

This sequence joins TRBV5-1 and TRBJ2-1, with TRBD1 as a possible D gene (5 bases). The V gene lost 2 bases and the J gene lost 11 bases, with 11 bases spanning the gap. The CDR3 has 12 amino acids. Germline assignment: CDR1 SGHRS and CDR2 YFSETQ. DNA for the CDR3: TGCGCCAGCAGCTTTGCAGGGCAGAAGCAGTTCTTC. It is translated as CASSFAGQKQFF.

The chain combines TRBV19 with TRBJ1-6, with 8 bases identical to TRBD1. CDR1 is LNHDA and CDR2 is SQIVND in the germline V gene (reference sequence). The CDR3 contains 14 residues. V lost 6 bases, J lost 9 bases, and 7 bases stayed unmatched. CDR3 loop: CASRTGTGRSPLHF. DNA for the CDR3: TGTGCCAGTAGGACTGGGACAGGACGTTCACCCCTCCACTTT.

The chain is built from TRBV29-1 and TRBJ2-7, with 9 bases matching TRBD1. Trimming took 6 bases from V and 4 from J; bases not matched to a gene: 13. This CDR3 comprises 15 residues. Germline V gene data show CDR1 as SQVTM and CDR2 as ANQGSEA. The CDR3 bases are TGCAGCGTCTTTCAAAAGGGACAGGGCCCGTACGAGCAGTACTTC. It yields the protein CSVFQKGQGPYEQYF.

CDR3 DNA sequence: TGTGCCAGCAGCCACCGCAGGGACAACTTAGGGACAGATACGCAGTATTTT. Amino acid sequence: CASSHRRDNLGTDTQYF. This chain connects TRBV7-9 to TRBJ2-3; a possible D gene is TRBD1 (6 bases). Germline assignment: CDR1 SEHNR and CDR2 FQNEAQ (reference sequence). Deletions cut 5 bases from V and 3 bases from J, with 21 bases between. This CDR3 comprises 17 residues.

J is TRBJ1-2 and V is TRBV19, with D perhaps matching TRBD1 (5 bases). Trimming removed 4 bases at V and 2 bases at J, with 17 bases between. There are 16 residues in the CDR3. Germline CDR1 reads LNHDA; CDR2 reads SQIVND (reference sequence). CDR3: CASSNLGGAGNYGYTF. The CDR3 region has the DNA TGTGCCAGTAGTAATCTGGGCGGGGCCGGGAACTATGGCTACACCTTC.

The chain recombines TRBV6-5 with TRBJ1-1, with 10 bases identical to TRBD1. The CDR3 sequence is 16 residues long. The germline CDR1 and CDR2 sequences are MNHEY and SVGAGI. Trimming took 2 bases from V and 3 from J; bases not matched to a gene: 6. The CDR3 DNA is TGTGCCAGCAGTTACCTGACAGGGGGCTTGGACACTGAAGCTTTCTTT. Its protein product is CASSYLTGGLDTEAFF.

This clone has only one observation. V is TRBV24-1 and J is TRBJ2-1, with a tentative D call TRBD2 (7 bases). Looked up from germline, CDR1 is KGHDR and CDR2 is SFDVKD. V was cut by 2 bases and J by 8 bases, with 21 bases left in between. The CDR3 extends over 17 amino acids. The CDR3 DNA reads TGTGCCACCAGTGATTCCCCTCTGGCGGGGGCAAATTATGAGCAGTTCTTC. It is translated as CATSDSPLAGANYEQFF.

This chain links TRBV7-9 with TRBJ1-2; D may be TRBD1 (5 bases). The CDR3 contains 16 residues. The germline gives CDR1 SEHNR, CDR2 FQNEAQ (reference sequence). V lost 2 bases and J lost 2, with 15 bases in between. DNA for the CDR3: TGTGCCAGCAGCTTAAGAGGGCAGGGAGGGAACTATGGCTACACCTTC. Encoded protein: CASSLRGQGGNYGYTF.